This record concerns one TCR beta chain sequence. The antigen remains undetermined. The protocol was immunoSEQ multiplex PCR, while the TCRdb copy is restricted to in-frame clones and leaves out a portion. The top ten hold roughly 2.6% of the sample, which has about 93,000 clones, 94% seen once. Deletions cut 1 base from V and 5 bases from J, with 9 bases between. Germline loops: CDR1 SGHVS, CDR2 FQNEAQ. This CDR3 region has 13 residues. The source of the sample is a study of OX40 agonist ivuxolimab in advanced cancers. About the study: Age averaged around 59 years (range roughly 23 to 90), and 82.7% were male.

Study-wide results and caveats: Patients with a partial response at 0.1-3.0 mg/kg had among the lowest clonal expansion.

The sequencing used CD4+ or CD8+ T cells sorted from blood, collected in a trial of the OX40 agonist ivuxolimab. This clonotype was obtained from an adult with an advanced solid tumor such as melanoma, head and neck, liver or kidney cancer. This chain joins TRBV7-8 and TRBJ2-7, with TRBD2 as a possible D gene (5 bases). CDR3 loop: CASSLELVNEQYF. CDR3 in DNA: TGTGCCAGCAGCTTAGAACTAGTCAACGAGCAGTACTTC.